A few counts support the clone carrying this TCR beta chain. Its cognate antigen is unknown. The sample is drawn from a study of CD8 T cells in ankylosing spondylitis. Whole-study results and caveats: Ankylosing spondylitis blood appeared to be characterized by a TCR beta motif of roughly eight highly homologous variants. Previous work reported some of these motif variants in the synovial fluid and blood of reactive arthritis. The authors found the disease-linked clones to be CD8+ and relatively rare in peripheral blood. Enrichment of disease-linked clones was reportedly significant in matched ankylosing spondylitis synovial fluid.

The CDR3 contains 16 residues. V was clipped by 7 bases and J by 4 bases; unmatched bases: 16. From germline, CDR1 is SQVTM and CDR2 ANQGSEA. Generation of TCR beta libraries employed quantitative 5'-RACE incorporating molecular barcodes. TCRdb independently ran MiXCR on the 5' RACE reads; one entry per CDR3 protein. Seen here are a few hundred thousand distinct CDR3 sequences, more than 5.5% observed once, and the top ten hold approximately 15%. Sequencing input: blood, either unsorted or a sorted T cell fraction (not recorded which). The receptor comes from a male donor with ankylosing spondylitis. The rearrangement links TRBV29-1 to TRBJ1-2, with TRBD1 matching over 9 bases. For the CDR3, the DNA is TGCAGCGCCCCGACGACAGGGGGTTTTGGCAGCTATGGCTACACCTTC. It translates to CSAPTTGGFGSYGYTF.